The 10 T cell receptor beta chains reported below all come from one sample, sequenced in a study of shared clonotypes between healthy human individuals. The protocol was immunoSEQ multiplex PCR, while the TCRdb copy is restricted to in-frame clones and leaves out a portion. The sample lists roughly 2 million clones, roughly 94% occurring once. Sequenced sample: naive CD4+ T cells sorted from blood. The subset denotes: CD45RA+ positively selected. The receptors shown here come from a man between 18 and 35 years old in good health.

The chain carries TRBV29-1 and TRBJ2-7, with D unresolved. The CDR3 consists of 14 residues. The ends were cut back, 7 bases at V and 0 bases at J, with 16 bases in the middle. The germline gives CDR1 SQVTM, CDR2 ANQGSEA. CDR3 region: CSALKSASSYEQYF. The CDR3 nucleotides are TGCAGCGCCCTGAAGTCGGCCAGCTCCTACGAGCAGTACTTC.

The V call is TRBV6-7, the J call TRBJ2-7; D remains ambiguous. TRBV6-7 is an ORF, and what it does is uncertain. V dropped 2 bases and J dropped 4 bases, with 12 bases sitting between them. The CDR3 is 14 amino acids. The CDR3 sequence: CASSYDGLTYEQYF. CDR3 DNA: TGTGCCAGCAGTTACGATGGGCTGACATACGAGCAGTACTTC.

To note about this clone: Other DNA sequences in the sample encode the same CDR3. J is TRBJ1-5 and V is TRBV2, with 10 bases that match TRBD1. The germline V gene encodes CDR1 SNHLY and CDR2 FYNNEI. The V segment lost 6 bases and the J segment 5 bases; nucleotides outside the gene matches: 4. The CDR3 is 14 amino acids. CDR3 sequence: CASSRDRGDQPQHF. CDR3 nucleotide sequence: TGTGCCAGCAGCCGGGACAGGGGAGATCAGCCCCAGCATTTT. The variable domain in full, with the rest retrieved from reference TRBV2 and TRBJ1-5, is EPEVTQTPSHQVTQMGQEVILRCVPISNHLYFYWYRQILGQKVEFLVSFYNNEISEKSEIFDDQFSVERPDGSNFTLKIRSTKLEDSAMYFCASSRDRGDQPQHFGDGTRLSIL.

This clone appeared once. The chain couples TRBV30 to TRBJ2-3, with 9 bases identical to TRBD1. The V gene's germline CDR1 is GTSNPN and CDR2 SVGIG (reference sequence). CDR3 length: 16 amino acids. Trimming cost V 8 bases and J 2 bases; bases outside gene matches: 14. The CDR3 reads CAGKQGARGPTDTQYF. CDR3 nucleotides: TGTGCCGGAAAACAGGGGGCGAGGGGACCCACAGATACGCAGTATTTT.

The gene calls are TRBV11-2 and TRBJ1-4, with a weak D call TRBD1 (5 bases). With 5 bases removed from V and 5 bases from J, the gap between germline ends came to 9 bases. This CDR3 has 13 amino acids. The germline V gene has CDR1 SGHAT and CDR2 FQNNGV. CDR3: CASSVGVNEKLFF. CDR3 coding DNA: TGTGCCAGCAGCGTAGGGGTCAATGAAAAACTGTTTTTT.

The chain links TRBV4-3 to TRBJ2-4; possibly TRBD1 for D (6 bases). With 1 base removed from V and 6 bases from J, the gap between germline ends came to 19 bases. Per the germline V gene, CDR1 is LGHNA and CDR2 is YSLEER. There are 17 residues in the CDR3. As DNA, the CDR3 is TGCGCCAGCAGCCAAGCTCTCGGAAACAGGGTGCCAAACATTCAGTACTTC. Amino acid sequence: CASSQALGNRVPNIQYF.

On this clone itself: The same CDR3 also results from other DNA sequences found in this sample. The chain uses TRBV6-1 and TRBJ1-3, with TRBD1 identical over 7 bases. The CDR3 extends over 14 amino acids. The germline gives CDR1 MNHNS, CDR2 SASEGT. J was trimmed by 0 bases and V by 6 bases; bases with no gene match: 2. The CDR3 DNA is TGTGCCAGCAGCGGGGACAGCTCTGGAAACACCATATATTTT. Protein: CASSGDSSGNTIYF.

The genes are TRBV7-9 and TRBJ2-5; perhaps TRBD1 as D (6 bases). The V and J ends lost 4 bases and 5 bases respectively, with 17 bases between them. Looked up from germline, CDR1 is SEHNR and CDR2 is FQNEAQ (reference sequence). The CDR3 extends over 15 amino acids. In DNA, the CDR3 is TGTGCCAGCAGCTCTACTCAGGGGTTTTGGGAGACCCAGTACTTC. This sequence encodes CASSSTQGFWETQYF.

The chain has TRBV28 and TRBJ2-7, with 7 bases fitting TRBD1. Germline V gives CDR1 MDHEN, CDR2 SYDVKM. V gave up 7 bases and J gave up 7 bases; unmatched junction bases: 10. The CDR3 runs 13 residues. The DNA of the CDR3 is TGTGCCAGCAAGGAAAAGGGGGCCCGGGAGCAGTACTTC. This translates into CASKEKGAREQYF.

The V gene is TRBV2, the J gene TRBJ1-1; 9 positions match TRBD1. The CDR3 runs to 15 residues. Germline trimming cut 5 bases from V and 5 bases from J; bases unmatched to any gene: 9. Germline CDR1 and CDR2: SNHLY and FYNNEI. The DNA for the CDR3 is TGTGCCAGCAGTTCCGGGACAGGGAAGGTAACTGAAGCTTTCTTT. Encoded protein: CASSSGTGKVTEAFF.